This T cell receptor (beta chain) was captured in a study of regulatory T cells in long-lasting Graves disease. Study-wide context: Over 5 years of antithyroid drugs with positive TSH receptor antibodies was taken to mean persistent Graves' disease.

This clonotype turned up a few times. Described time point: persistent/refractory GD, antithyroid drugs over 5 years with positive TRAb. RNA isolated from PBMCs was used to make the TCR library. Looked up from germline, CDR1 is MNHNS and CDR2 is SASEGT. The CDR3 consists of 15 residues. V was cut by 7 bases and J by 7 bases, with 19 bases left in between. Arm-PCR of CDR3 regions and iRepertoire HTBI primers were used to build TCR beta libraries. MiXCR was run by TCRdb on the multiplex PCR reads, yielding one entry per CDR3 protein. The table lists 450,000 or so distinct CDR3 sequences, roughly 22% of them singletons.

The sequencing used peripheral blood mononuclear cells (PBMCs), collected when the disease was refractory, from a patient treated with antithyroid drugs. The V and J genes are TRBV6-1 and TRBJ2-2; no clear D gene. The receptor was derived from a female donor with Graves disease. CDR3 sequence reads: CASTSTPTSGGELFF. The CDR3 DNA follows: TGTGCCAGCACTTCCACCCCCACCTCTGGCGGGGAGCTGTTTTTT.